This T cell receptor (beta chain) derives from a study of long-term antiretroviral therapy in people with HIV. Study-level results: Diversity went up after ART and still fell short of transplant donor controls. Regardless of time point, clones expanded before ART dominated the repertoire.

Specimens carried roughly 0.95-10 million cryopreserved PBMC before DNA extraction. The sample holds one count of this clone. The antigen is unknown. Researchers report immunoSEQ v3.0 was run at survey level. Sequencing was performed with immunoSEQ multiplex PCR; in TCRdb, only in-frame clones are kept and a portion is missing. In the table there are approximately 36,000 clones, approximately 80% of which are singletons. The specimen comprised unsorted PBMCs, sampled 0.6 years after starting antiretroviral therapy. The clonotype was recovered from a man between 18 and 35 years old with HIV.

The CDR3 protein is CASSFDRDEQYF. DNA of the CDR3: TGTGCCAGCAGCTTCGACAGGGACGAGCAGTACTTC. This chain joins TRBV7-8 and TRBJ2-7; 7 positions agree with TRBD1. This CDR3 is built from 12 residues. Germline CDR1 SGHVS, CDR2 FQNEAQ. Trimming at V came to 3 bases and at J to 5 bases, leaving 1 base not matched to a gene.